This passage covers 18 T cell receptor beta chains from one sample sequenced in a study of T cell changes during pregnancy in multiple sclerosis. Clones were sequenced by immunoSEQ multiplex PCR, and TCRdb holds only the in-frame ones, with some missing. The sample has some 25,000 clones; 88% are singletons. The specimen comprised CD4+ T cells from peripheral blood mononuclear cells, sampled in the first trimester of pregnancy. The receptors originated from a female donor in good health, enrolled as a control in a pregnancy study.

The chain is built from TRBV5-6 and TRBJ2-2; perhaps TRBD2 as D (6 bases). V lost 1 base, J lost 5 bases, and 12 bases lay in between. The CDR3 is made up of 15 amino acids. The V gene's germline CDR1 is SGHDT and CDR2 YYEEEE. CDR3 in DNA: TGTGCCAGCAGCTTGCGGGGGTTCAAGACCGGGGAGCTGTTTTTT. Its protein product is CASSLRGFKTGELFF.

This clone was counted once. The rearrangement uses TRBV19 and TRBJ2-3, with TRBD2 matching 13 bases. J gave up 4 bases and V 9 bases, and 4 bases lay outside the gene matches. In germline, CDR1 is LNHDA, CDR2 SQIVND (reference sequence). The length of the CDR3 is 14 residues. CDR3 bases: TGTGCCAGGGGGGGACTAGCGGGGCCAGATACGCAGTATTTT. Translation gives CARGGLAGPDTQYF. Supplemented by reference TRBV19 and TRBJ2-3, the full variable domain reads DGGITQSPKYLFRKEGQNVTLSCEQNLNHDAMYWYRQDPGQGLRLIYYSQIVNDFQKGDIAEGYSVSREKKESFPLTVTSAQKNPTAFYLCARGGLAGPDTQYFGPGTRLTVL.

The CDR3 sequence is CSVAPPGVRETQYF. The CDR3 nucleotides are TGCAGCGTCGCGCCACCAGGGGTCCGCGAGACCCAGTACTTC. J is TRBJ2-5 and V is TRBV29-1, with D maybe TRBD1 (6 bases). The CDR3 consists of 14 residues. Germline V gives CDR1 SQVTM, CDR2 ANQGSEA. V lost 6 bases to trimming and J lost 5 bases, with 19 bases between them.

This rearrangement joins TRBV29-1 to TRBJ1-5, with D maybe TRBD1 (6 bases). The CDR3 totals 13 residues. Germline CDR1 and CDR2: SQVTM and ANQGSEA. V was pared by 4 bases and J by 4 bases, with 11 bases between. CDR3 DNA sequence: TGCAGCGTTGGCAATCAGGGGAATCAGCCCCAGCATTTT. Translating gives CSVGNQGNQPQHF.

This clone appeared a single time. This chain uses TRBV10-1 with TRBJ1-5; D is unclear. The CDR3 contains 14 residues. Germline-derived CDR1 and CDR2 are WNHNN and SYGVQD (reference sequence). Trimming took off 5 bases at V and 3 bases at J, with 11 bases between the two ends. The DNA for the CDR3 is TGCGCCAGCAGTACGCTATCCCTCAATCAGCCCCAGCATTTT. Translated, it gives CASSTLSLNQPQHF.

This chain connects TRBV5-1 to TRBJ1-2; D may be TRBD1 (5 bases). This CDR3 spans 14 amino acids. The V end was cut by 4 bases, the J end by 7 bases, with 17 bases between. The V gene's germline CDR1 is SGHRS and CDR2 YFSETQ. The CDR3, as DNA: TGCGCCAGCAGCCCTCGTGGGACCGGGGGTGGCTACACCTTC. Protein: CASSPRGTGGGYTF.

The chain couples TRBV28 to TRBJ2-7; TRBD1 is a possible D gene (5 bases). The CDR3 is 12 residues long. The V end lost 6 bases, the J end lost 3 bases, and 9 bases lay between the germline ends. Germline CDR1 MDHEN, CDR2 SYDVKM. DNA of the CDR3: TGTGCCAGCAGCGCTACAGGCTACGAGCAGTACTTC. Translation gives CASSATGYEQYF.

The CDR3 coding sequence is TGTGCCAGCAGTGAAGCGCAGGGGGCTTCGTTTGGAAACACCATATATTTT. Protein product: CASSEAQGASFGNTIYF. V usage is TRBV2 and J usage is TRBJ1-3; 8 nucleotides line up with TRBD1. This CDR3 has 17 amino acids. Germline values: CDR1 SNHLY, CDR2 FYNNEI. V shed 0 bases and J 3 bases; nucleotides not matched to a gene: 7.

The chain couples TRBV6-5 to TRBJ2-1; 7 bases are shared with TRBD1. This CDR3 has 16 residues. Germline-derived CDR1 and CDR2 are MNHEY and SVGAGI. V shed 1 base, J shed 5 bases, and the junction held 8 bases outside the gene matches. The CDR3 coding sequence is TGTGCCAGCAGTTACTGGGCAGGGGGTAAAAACAATGAGCAGTTCTTC. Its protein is CASSYWAGGKNNEQFF.

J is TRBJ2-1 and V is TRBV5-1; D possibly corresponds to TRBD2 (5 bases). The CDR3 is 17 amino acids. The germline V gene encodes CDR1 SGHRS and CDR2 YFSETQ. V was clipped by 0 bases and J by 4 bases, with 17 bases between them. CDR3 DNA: TGCGCCAGCAGCTTGGGTCCCCCCGGGATTTCTTACAATGAGCAGTTCTTC. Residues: CASSLGPPGISYNEQFF.

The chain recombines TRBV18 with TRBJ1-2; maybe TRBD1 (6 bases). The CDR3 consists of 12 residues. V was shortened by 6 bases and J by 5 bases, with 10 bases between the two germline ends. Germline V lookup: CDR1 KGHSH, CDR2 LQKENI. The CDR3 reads CASSQGPYGYTF. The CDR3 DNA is TGTGCCAGCTCCCAGGGGCCGTATGGCTACACCTTC.

The CDR3 DNA is TGTGCCAGCTCACCATCGGGTAGCGGAGGGCCCCAGCATTTT. The encoded protein is CASSPSGSGGPQHF. The V gene is TRBV18, the J gene TRBJ1-5; D is unclear. V lost 2 bases and J lost 9, with 14 bases in between. The germline CDR1 and CDR2 sequences are KGHSH and LQKENI. This CDR3 comprises 14 residues.

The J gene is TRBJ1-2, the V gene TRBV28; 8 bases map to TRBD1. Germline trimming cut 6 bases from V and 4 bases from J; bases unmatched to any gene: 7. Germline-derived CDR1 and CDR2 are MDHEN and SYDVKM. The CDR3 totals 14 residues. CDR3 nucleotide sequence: TGTGCCAGCAGCCGGACAGGGTCGGGCTATGGCTACACCTTC. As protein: CASSRTGSGYGYTF.

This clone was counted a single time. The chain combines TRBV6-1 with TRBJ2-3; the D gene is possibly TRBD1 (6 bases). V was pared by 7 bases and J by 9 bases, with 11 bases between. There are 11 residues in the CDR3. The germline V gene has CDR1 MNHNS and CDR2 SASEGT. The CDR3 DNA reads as TGTGCCAGCATTCTAGGACAGACGCAGTATTTT. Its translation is CASILGQTQYF.

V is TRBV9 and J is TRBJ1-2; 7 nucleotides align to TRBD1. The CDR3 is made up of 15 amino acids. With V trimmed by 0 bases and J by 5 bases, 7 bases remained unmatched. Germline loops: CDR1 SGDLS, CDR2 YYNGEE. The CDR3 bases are TGTGCCAGCAGCGTAGGGACAGGCACCCGGTATGGCTACACCTTC. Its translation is CASSVGTGTRYGYTF.

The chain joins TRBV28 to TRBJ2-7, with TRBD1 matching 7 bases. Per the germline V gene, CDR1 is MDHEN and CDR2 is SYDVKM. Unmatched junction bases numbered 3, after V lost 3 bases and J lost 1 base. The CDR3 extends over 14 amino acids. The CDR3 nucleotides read TGTGCCAGCAGTTTTCCGGGACAGTCCTACGAGCAGTACTTC. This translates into CASSFPGQSYEQYF. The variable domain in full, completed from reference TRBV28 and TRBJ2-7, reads DVKVTQSSRYLVKRTGEKVFLECVQDMDHENMFWYRQDPGLGLRLIYFSYDVKMKEKGDIPEGYSVSREKKERFSLILESASTNQTSMYLCASSFPGQSYEQYFGPGTRLTVT.

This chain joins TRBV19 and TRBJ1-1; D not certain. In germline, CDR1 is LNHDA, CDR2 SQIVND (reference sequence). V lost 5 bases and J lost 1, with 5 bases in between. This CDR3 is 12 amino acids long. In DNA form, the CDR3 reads TGTGCCAGTAGTCCTAGGAACACTGAAGCTTTCTTT. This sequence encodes CASSPRNTEAFF.

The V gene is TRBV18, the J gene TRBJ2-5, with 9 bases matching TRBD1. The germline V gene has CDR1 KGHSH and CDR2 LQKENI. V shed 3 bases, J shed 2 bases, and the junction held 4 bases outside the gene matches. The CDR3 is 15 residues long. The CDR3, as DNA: TGTGCCAGCTCACCGCGGACAGGGGTTCAAGAGACCCAGTACTTC. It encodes CASSPRTGVQETQYF. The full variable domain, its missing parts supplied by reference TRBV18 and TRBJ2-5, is NAGVMQNPRHLVRRRGQEARLRCSPMKGHSHVYWYRQLPEEGLKFMVYLQKENIIDESGMPKERFSAEFPKEGPSILRIQQVVRGDSAAYFCASSPRTGVQETQYFGPGTRLLVL.